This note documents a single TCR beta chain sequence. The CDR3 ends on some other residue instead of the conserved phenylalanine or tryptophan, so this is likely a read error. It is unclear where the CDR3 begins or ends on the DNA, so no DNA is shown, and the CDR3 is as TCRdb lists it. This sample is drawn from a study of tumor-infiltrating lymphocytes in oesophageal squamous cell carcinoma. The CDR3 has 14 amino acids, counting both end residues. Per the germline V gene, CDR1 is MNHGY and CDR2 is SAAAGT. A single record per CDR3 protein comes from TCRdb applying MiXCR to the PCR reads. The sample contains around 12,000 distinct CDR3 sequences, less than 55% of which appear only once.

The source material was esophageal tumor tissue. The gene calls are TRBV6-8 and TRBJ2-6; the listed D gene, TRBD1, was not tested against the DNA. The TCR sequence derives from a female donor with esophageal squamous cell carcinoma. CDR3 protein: CATWDRVETQYFGA.